This T cell receptor (beta chain) was recorded in a study of T cell responses to AZD1222 COVID-19 vaccine. Findings and limits, study-wide: Spike-specific TCR breadth and depth went up after people got two AZD1222 doses. Most donors were white British and more were female, and clonal diversity was possibly underestimated.

Measured with immunoSEQ multiplex PCR; TCRdb has only the in-frame clones, and not every one. This sample yields approximately 180,000 clones, of which 90% are seen a single time; under 6.5% belongs to the top ten. The length of the CDR3 is 14 residues. V dropped 7 bases and J dropped 3; count of bases not matched to a gene: 8. The germline V gene has CDR1 ENHRY and CDR2 SYGVKD. This clone was recorded once. What it binds is not known. The specimen was peripheral blood, collected on day 0 of AZD1222 vaccination. The V and J genes are TRBV10-3 and TRBJ1-1; 7 bases agree with TRBD1. This receptor was taken from an adult in good health. The CDR3 DNA follows: TGTGCCATCAATAATCAGGGGGAGCACACTGAAGCTTTCTTT. Protein: CAINNQGEHTEAFF.